Listed here is a single T cell receptor (beta chain). This clonotype was detected only once. The antigen it binds to is not known. Base qualities are not recorded, but no much larger clone differs from it by a single base. V ends up 1 base short and J 1 base short, with an unmatched junction base count of 6. Reading the germline V gene (reference sequence) gives CDR1 DFQATT and CDR2 SNEGSKA. The CDR3 numbers 15 residues from cysteine through phenylalanine. Here the CDR3 DNA is all that survives: 45 bases in frame from base 1. The sample belongs to a study of identical twins (dated by TCRdb to the mid-2010s). In the study overall: The study deep-sequenced TCR alpha and beta repertoires from monozygotic twins, unrelated adults of various ages and cord blood to test whether fetal clonotypes persist. Replicate twin experiments were performed at different times using different library preparation protocols to rule out contamination. The paper's findings and limits, for the study overall: Compared with coincidental sharing between unrelated individuals, out-of-frame TCR alpha sequences shared between twins had an excess of sequences with low generation probability. Recombination models systematically underestimated out-of-frame TCR alpha sharing in monozygotic twins but agreed with sharing between unrelated individuals. Abundant cord blood beta clonotypes carried fewer insertions; young adult naive repertoires showed a weaker similar trend, while memory repertoires showed none. Zero-insertion analyses could be partly confounded by invariant T cells such as MAIT and iNKT, although diverse VJ usage argued against such confounding for most clonotypes. Because the same donors could not be followed over many years, conclusions were based on cross-sectional statistical analysis. In beta out-of-frame sequences, excess twin sharing was weaker, because having fewer shared sequences lowered the signal-to-noise ratio.

The library was made by 5' RACE. Sequencing was performed on an Illumina HiSeq 2000. A universal primer binding site was introduced by template switching, and a unique molecular identifier was present in the final cDNA, enabling accurate counting of TCR cDNA molecules. Specific primers in the conserved constant-segment region were used to synthesize first-strand cDNA for TCR alpha and beta chains. To control for contamination, every cDNA library was double barcoded, receiving both a SMART-Mk sample barcode and Illumina barcodes. TruSeq adapter sequences and Illumina sample barcodes were added in two successive PCR steps. TCR alpha and beta cDNA libraries were sequenced on the Illumina HiSeq platform with custom primers. As for how the authors treated the data: Unique molecular identifiers were extracted from raw reads with MiGEC, and CDR3 positions were determined with MiXCR. For each individual, recombination models were inferred using an EM algorithm with the repgenHMM and IGoR tools. Shared clonotypes were analyzed with the tcR package in R, and sharing was normalized by the product of cloneset sizes. To study raw recombination without the effects of thymic and clonal selection, out-of-frame nonproductive sequences were analyzed. Clones were called with MiXCR by TCRdb after fastp trimmed the public reads at Q25, and only in-frame beta chains were retained. Each record represents a unique CDR3 protein, reported with the most common genes and DNA among its rows. Here the V and J calls rest on TCRdb's processing, not on the authors' analysis. For this sample the table gives about 550,000 distinct CDR3 sequences, of which approximately 20% were detected only once. The ten largest make up more than 0.4% of the sample.

Every donor in the study was a healthy Caucasian. Three pairs of female monozygotic twins, all aged about 18 to 30 years, made up the twin cohort. CD4+ and CD8+ T cell populations were isolated with positive isolation kits from Invitrogen. These records were also assigned to another study, of yellow fever vaccine responses in identical twins. As described in the second report: According to the authors, the vaccine-induced T cell response in identical twins seemed to be partly convergent and partly specific to each individual. Focusing on identical twins, the study followed the T cell clones that responded to the vaccine, and did so with precision.

Rearrangement joined TRBV20-1 to TRBJ2-7; 8 middle bases align to TRBD1. The specimen was CD4+ T cells sorted from blood. This sequence originates from a woman younger than 35 in good health. The DNA reads as follows: TGCAGTGCTAGAGGTCGGACAGGGAAATCCTACGAGCAGTACTTC. Its protein is CSARGRTGKSYEQYF.